The 6 T cell receptor beta chains in this list originate from one sample, sequenced in a study of blood T cells in healthy people across ages. Together with a sample-barcoded 5' primer, a J-beta primer mix was included in a second PCR lasting about 6 to 11 cycles. TCRdb reprocessed the 5' RACE reads with MiXCR, giving one entry per CDR3 protein. The profile shows about 1,500,000 distinct CDR3 sequences, about 43% of them singletons. The sample was blood. The source of these receptors is a young woman in good health.

This clonotype appeared a few times. CDR3 loop: CSAERAVGETQYF. CDR3 in DNA: TGCAGTGCCGAGCGGGCCGTCGGAGAGACCCAGTACTTC. This chain links TRBV20-1 with TRBJ2-5; perhaps TRBD2 as D (6 bases). Germline V lookup: CDR1 DFQATT, CDR2 SNEGSKA (reference sequence). The V end was cut by 6 bases, the J end by 4 bases, with 15 bases between. CDR3 size: 13 residues.

This clonotype was counted a few times. The chain is built from TRBV27 and TRBJ2-3; TRBD1 matches at 8 bases. The CDR3 has 14 residues. Germline loops: CDR1 MNHEY, CDR2 SMNVEV (reference sequence). V trimming: 8 bases; J trimming: 5 bases; junction bases outside the gene matches: 9. CDR3 residues: CASSDRGNQDTQYF. CDR3 DNA sequence: TGTGCCAGCTCCGACAGGGGTAATCAAGATACGCAGTATTTT.

This clonotype came up a few times. V gene TRBV5-1 combines with J gene TRBJ2-2; 12 bases map to TRBD2. Germline CDR1 and CDR2: SGHRS and YFSETQ. V shed 4 bases, J shed 1 base, and the junction held 5 bases outside the gene matches. The CDR3 has 17 residues. The CDR3 region is CASSPLTSGRNTGELFF. DNA for the CDR3: TGCGCCAGCAGCCCCTTGACTAGCGGGAGGAACACCGGGGAGCTGTTTTTT.

This clonotype was counted a few times. This chain connects TRBV24-1 to TRBJ2-3; 8 bases are shared with TRBD2. This CDR3 has 15 residues. The junction had 7 bases not matched to a gene; V was cut back by 5 bases and J by 4 bases. CDR1 is KGHDR and CDR2 is SFDVKD in the germline V gene. The CDR3 region is CATSAPVGGADTQYF. The CDR3 DNA is TGTGCCACCAGTGCCCCCGTCGGGGGGGCAGATACGCAGTATTTT.

This clonotype was seen more than once but under ten times. The chain combines TRBV7-2 with TRBJ1-1; no clear D gene. V dropped 4 bases and J dropped 1 base, with 10 bases sitting between them. Germline V gives CDR1 SGHTA, CDR2 FQGNSA. The CDR3 extends over 14 amino acids. CDR3 DNA: TGTGCCAGCAGCTCGGCCAGAGCGAACACTGAAGCTTTCTTT. Its protein is CASSSARANTEAFF.

V and J are TRBV25-1 and TRBJ2-7; D is unclear. This CDR3 is 13 amino acids long. Per germline, CDR1 MGHDK and CDR2 SYGVNS. The ends were cut back, 4 bases at V and 7 bases at J, with 14 bases in the middle. As DNA, the CDR3 is TGTGCCAGCAGTGTAGAAAGCGTTCCTGAGCAGTACTTC. Its protein is CASSVESVPEQYF.